The rows below give T cell receptor beta chains drawn from one sample of a study of shared T cell receptors in the human thymus. Profiling relied on immunoSEQ multiplex PCR, and the TCRdb table lists in-frame clones only, not all of them. The sample lists roughly 410,000 clones; just under 95% were seen once. Sequenced input: thymocytes. The receptors were sampled from a human donor. CDR3s include the opening cysteine and the closing phenylalanine or tryptophan.

v_gene: TRBV21-1
j_gene: TRBJ2-3
CDR3aa: CASSNGSASPFIDTQYF

v_gene: TRBV28
j_gene: TRBJ2-2
CDR3aa: CASSFDTGELFF

v_gene: TRBV28
j_gene: TRBJ2-1
CDR3aa: CAAVCSGRYPTYNEQFF

v_gene: TRBV6-1
j_gene: TRBJ2-3
CDR3aa: CASSRRGRTDTQYF

v_gene: TRBV14
j_gene: TRBJ2-3
CDR3aa: CASSHPDYRDTQYF

v_gene: TRBV6-6
j_gene: TRBJ2-7
CDR3aa: CASSPTPGGGSNEQYF

v_gene: TRBV6-4
j_gene: TRBJ2-5
CDR3aa: CASSDSGSPETQYF

v_gene: TRBV30
j_gene: TRBJ2-4
CDR3aa: CAWSVPGVLAKNIQYF

v_gene: TRBV5-4
j_gene: TRBJ1-3
CDR3aa: CASSFGESSGNTIYF

v_gene: TRBV4-1
j_gene: TRBJ2-1
CDR3aa: CASSQVPGGSNEQFF

v_gene: TRBV19
j_gene: TRBJ2-1
CDR3aa: CASSIDTFWLTSGIPGEQFF

v_gene: TRBV18
j_gene: TRBJ2-7
CDR3aa: CASSPEYLVRDRGSYEQYF

v_gene: TRBV2
j_gene: TRBJ2-1
CDR3aa: CASYVSTAGGLYEQFF

v_gene: TRBV30
j_gene: TRBJ2-3
CDR3aa: CAQRAGGPYTQYF

v_gene: TRBV7-9
j_gene: TRBJ2-1
CDR3aa: CASSHSGRVREYEQFF

v_gene: TRBV28
j_gene: TRBJ2-6
CDR3aa: CASSPGTGAGANVLTF

v_gene: TRBV2
j_gene: TRBJ2-1
CDR3aa: CASTGTSGRYNEQFF

v_gene: TRBV18
j_gene: TRBJ2-7
CDR3aa: CASSPPNRLSSYEQYF

v_gene: TRBV4-1
j_gene: TRBJ2-1
CDR3aa: CASRFYTGSYNEQFF

v_gene: TRBV21-1
j_gene: TRBJ1-1
CDR3aa: CASSRRAMGTGKSEAFF

v_gene: TRBV4-1
j_gene: TRBJ2-5
CDR3aa: CASSSRGSLQETQYF

v_gene: TRBV2
j_gene: TRBJ1-5
CDR3aa: CASSETRSNQPQHF

v_gene: TRBV5-6
j_gene: TRBJ2-2
CDR3aa: CASSLQVDGELFF

v_gene: TRBV7-6
j_gene: TRBJ1-5
CDR3aa: CASSLRGDNQPQHF

v_gene: TRBV7-3
j_gene: TRBJ2-2
CDR3aa: CASSLSATLTGELFF

v_gene: TRBV5-4
j_gene: TRBJ1-1
CDR3aa: CASSLAFWTGMNTEAFF

v_gene: TRBV7-6
j_gene: TRBJ1-4
CDR3aa: CASSLERARGGEKLFF

v_gene: TRBV27
j_gene: TRBJ1-1
CDR3aa: CASSPTTGQGEAFF

v_gene: TRBV15
j_gene: TRBJ2-2
CDR3aa: CATSRGHNTGELFF

v_gene: TRBV10-1
j_gene: TRBJ2-5
CDR3aa: CASSEERQETQYF

v_gene: TRBV9
j_gene: TRBJ2-7
CDR3aa: CASSAGGSPRGEQYF

v_gene: TRBV7-9
j_gene: TRBJ2-7
CDR3aa: CASSSVNRVYEQYF

v_gene: TRBV5-1
j_gene: TRBJ2-3
CDR3aa: CASRKQLGGAGDTQYF

v_gene: TRBV4-3
j_gene: TRBJ2-1
CDR3aa: CASSQDERYEQFF

v_gene: TRBV14
j_gene: TRBJ2-5
CDR3aa: CASSQIDGTGLQETQYF

v_gene: TRBV27
j_gene: TRBJ2-5
CDR3aa: CASRLSGQGAFETQYF

v_gene: TRBV2
j_gene: TRBJ2-5
CDR3aa: CASSVCNTQTTGSQYF

v_gene: TRBV27
j_gene: TRBJ2-7
CDR3aa: CASSPTGDRAYEQYF

v_gene: TRBV4-2
j_gene: TRBJ2-7
CDR3aa: CASSHSPRREYYEQYF

v_gene: TRBV10-1
j_gene: TRBJ1-4
CDR3aa: CASSESGPSPGIVKKLFF

v_gene: TRBV19
j_gene: TRBJ2-2
CDR3aa: CASSARVIVGELFF